This T cell receptor beta chain is drawn from a study of OX40 agonist ivuxolimab in advanced cancers. Repertoires were generated with immunoSEQ multiplex PCR, while TCRdb's copy carries only in-frame clones and drops some. The sample yields roughly 25,000 clones, roughly 77% seen once. The sample in question was CD4+ or CD8+ T cells sorted from blood, obtained in a trial of the OX40 agonist ivuxolimab. This receptor was taken from an adult with an advanced solid tumor such as melanoma, head and neck, liver or kidney cancer.

Here the CDR3 DNA reads TGTGCCAGCAGCGAACTGCTGGGACAGAGCACAGATACGCAGTATTTT. Translated, it gives CASSELLGQSTDTQYF. This chain links TRBV7-3 with TRBJ2-3, with 7 bases matching TRBD1. This CDR3 has 16 amino acids. The J segment lost 0 bases and the V segment lost 5 bases, leaving 8 bases of the junction unmatched. Germline V lookup: CDR1 SGHTA, CDR2 FQGTGA. Supplemented by reference TRBV7-3 and TRBJ2-3, the full variable domain reads GAGVSQTPSNKVTEKGKYVELRCDPISGHTALYWYRQSLGQGPEFLIYFQGTGAADDSGLPNDRFFAVRPEGSVSTLKIQRTERGDSAVYLCASSELLGQSTDTQYFGPGTRLTVL.